These T cell receptor beta chains were read from a single sample in a study of T-cell reconstitution after alpha-beta-depleted transplantation in children. TCRdb fed the PCR reads into MiXCR, producing one record per CDR3 protein. The top ten clones hold approximately 1% of a sample with hundreds of thousands of distinct CDR3 sequences, 16% of them seen once. Sequences were derived from PBMCs from the stem cell graft donor, sampled from the stem cell graft. The receptors derive from a human donor who donated a stem cell graft to a child with acute myeloid leukemia. Both conserved end residues are part of each CDR3. Size is stated for part of the rows, as once, few or many counts, or as a class when the clone is expanded.

V,J,size,CDR3
TRBV20-1,TRBJ1-6,many,CSAAEDPRSGSPLHF
TRBV6-6,TRBJ2-7,few,CASSYGEYEQYF
TRBV5-1,TRBJ1-1,NA,CASSQKRDTEAFF
TRBV6-1,TRBJ2-6,few,CASRKAGALGPGANVLTF
TRBV7-2,TRBJ2-7,NA,CASSAGTSGGGVQYF
TRBV4-1,TRBJ1-1,NA,CASSAQGSGNTEAFF
TRBV7-2,TRBJ2-3,few,CASSLTRAGTDTQYF
TRBV5-1,TRBJ1-2,NA,CASGLETGANYGYTF
TRBV7-9,TRBJ2-1,many,CASSFNIRDSYNEQFF
TRBV20-1,TRBJ1-1,many,CSARVPGTRMNTEAFF
TRBV13,TRBJ1-2,NA,CASSSRTGRGRYGYTF
TRBV4-1,TRBJ2-1,NA,CASSQILGGAAFGHSSYNEQFF
TRBV20-1,TRBJ2-7,few,CSASPPSGGSYEQYF
TRBV7-3,TRBJ2-6,many,CASSLWDSRISGANVLTF
TRBV6-1,TRBJ2-6,NA,CASSEEGGGGANVLTF
TRBV6-2/TRBV6-3,TRBJ1-1,NA,CASSRQTGGRTEAFF
TRBV7-7,TRBJ2-7,few,CASSPNPDTPWEQYF
TRBV4-2,TRBJ2-1,NA,CASSQDLASASDEQFF
TRBV20-1,TRBJ1-5,many,CSARSTSNQPQHF
TRBV28,TRBJ2-1,NA,CASSSSNNEQFF
TRBV13,TRBJ1-2,few,CASSFGSGQGAYNYGYTF
TRBV5-6,TRBJ1-1,many,CASSLPSAGNTEAFF
TRBV29-1,TRBJ2-5,many,CSVGQGYWETQYF
TRBV20-1,TRBJ1-5,many,CSVQRVGNQPQHF
TRBV6-5,TRBJ2-1,many,CASSYRASKAGAYNEQFF
TRBV15,TRBJ1-5,NA,CATSRDGGFGDQPQHF
TRBV5-1,TRBJ2-3,NA,CASRPVSTDTQYF
TRBV5-1,TRBJ2-3,NA,CASSLAGSGKPTDTQYF
TRBV7-2,TRBJ2-3,few,CASSSKTGGTDTQYF
TRBV29-1,TRBJ1-6,NA,CSVATTGGTNSPLHF
TRBV10-3,TRBJ1-4,many,CATANDEKLFF
TRBV7-9,TRBJ2-1,NA,CASSLDPPQQDNEQFF
TRBV12-3/TRBV12-4,TRBJ1-6,many,CASSPGTGGNSPLHF
TRBV27,TRBJ2-7,many,CASSRTGLEQYF
TRBV20-1,TRBJ2-1,many,CSLPGTGTYNEQFF
TRBV29-1,TRBJ2-6,many,CSVQNTGANVLTF
TRBV7-9,TRBJ1-6,many,CASSPGRQGSPLHF
TRBV7-3,TRBJ2-4,few,CASSLNPLAKNIQYF
TRBV6-1,TRBJ2-5,many,CASTLKASSARGAQYF
TRBV4-2,TRBJ1-5,few,CASSQFSGGNQPQHF
TRBV20-1,TRBJ1-2,many,CSAREANYGYTF
TRBV2,TRBJ2-7,few,CASSRSLGALVEQYF
TRBV4-2,TRBJ2-1,many,CASSQDPHNEQFF
TRBV5-6,TRBJ2-1,many,CASSSDLGPAAGNEQFF
TRBV20-1,TRBJ2-3,many,CSARVPDGTDTQYF
TRBV4-3,TRBJ2-5,many,CASSPDRGVAQYF